A selection of T cell receptor beta chains follows, all from one sample in a study of T-cell memory formation after mild COVID-19. TCRdb reprocessed the 5' RACE reads with MiXCR, giving one entry per CDR3 protein. The sample records about 470,000 distinct CDR3 sequences, around a sixth being singletons. The sample taken for sequencing was PBMCs or a T cell subset sorted from them (not recorded which). All receptors come from an adult woman who had mild COVID-19 (a few samples of this study predate the infection). Cell type and time point are not known. CDR3s leave out the opening cysteine and the closing phenylalanine or tryptophan. Each record gives: J gene, V gene, clone size, CDR3 protein. Some rows have no size entry. The others give once, few or many, or a class for an expanded clone.

j_gene: TRBJ2-1; v_gene: TRBV20-1; abundance: -; CDR3aa: SASGWSMSSYNEQF
j_gene: TRBJ2-3; v_gene: TRBV24-1; abundance: few; CDR3aa: ATSDRVQPTDTQY
j_gene: TRBJ2-1; v_gene: TRBV7-2; abundance: few; CDR3aa: ASSLEGRSSYNEQF
j_gene: TRBJ2-5; v_gene: TRBV15; abundance: -; CDR3aa: ATSRDSAETQY
j_gene: TRBJ2-7; v_gene: TRBV18; abundance: -; CDR3aa: ASSPGREEQY
j_gene: TRBJ2-7; v_gene: TRBV7-2; abundance: -; CDR3aa: ASSASSGRLPYEQY
j_gene: TRBJ2-7; v_gene: TRBV20-1; abundance: few; CDR3aa: SAQEASGSGYEQY
j_gene: TRBJ2-1; v_gene: TRBV29-1; abundance: -; CDR3aa: SVEERVDRVIEQF
j_gene: TRBJ2-3; v_gene: TRBV24-1; abundance: -; CDR3aa: ATSDLYYDTDTQY
j_gene: TRBJ2-7; v_gene: TRBV5-6; abundance: few; CDR3aa: ASSRLAVTYEQY
j_gene: TRBJ1-1; v_gene: TRBV27; abundance: -; CDR3aa: ASSVNSGVGDTEAF
j_gene: TRBJ2-1; v_gene: TRBV5-1; abundance: -; CDR3aa: ASSPGVSSYNEQF
j_gene: TRBJ2-7; v_gene: TRBV6-5; abundance: few; CDR3aa: ASSYYSRQY
j_gene: TRBJ2-1; v_gene: TRBV9; abundance: few; CDR3aa: ASSVPGQVPNEQF
j_gene: TRBJ2-1; v_gene: TRBV13; abundance: -; CDR3aa: ASSPDWRSDNEQF
j_gene: TRBJ2-7; v_gene: TRBV4-2; abundance: few; CDR3aa: ASSQVWQGQGAYEQY
j_gene: TRBJ2-1; v_gene: TRBV7-8; abundance: many; CDR3aa: ASSSSVGRGGDEQF
j_gene: TRBJ2-5; v_gene: TRBV19; abundance: -; CDR3aa: ASSRTSGGEETQY
j_gene: TRBJ2-5; v_gene: TRBV3-1; abundance: few; CDR3aa: ASSQGGGSETQY
j_gene: TRBJ2-1; v_gene: TRBV6-2/TRBV6-3; abundance: -; CDR3aa: ASSYSNRGNNEQF